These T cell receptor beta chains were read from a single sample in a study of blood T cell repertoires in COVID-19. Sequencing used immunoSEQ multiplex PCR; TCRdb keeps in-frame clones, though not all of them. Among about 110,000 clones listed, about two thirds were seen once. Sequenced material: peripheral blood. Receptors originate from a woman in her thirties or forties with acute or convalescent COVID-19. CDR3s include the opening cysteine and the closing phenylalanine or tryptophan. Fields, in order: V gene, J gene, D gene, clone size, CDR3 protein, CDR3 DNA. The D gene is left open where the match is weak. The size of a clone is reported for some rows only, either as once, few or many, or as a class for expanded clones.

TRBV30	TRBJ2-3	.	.	CAWARGGADTQYF	TGTGCCTGGGCCAGGGGCGGCGCAGATACGCAGTATTTT
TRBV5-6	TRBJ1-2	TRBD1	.	CASSLGDRANGVYGYTF	TGTGCCAGCAGCTTGGGGGACAGGGCGAACGGGGTCTATGGCTACACCTTC
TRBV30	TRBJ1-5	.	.	CAWTYGGHSNQPQHF	TGTGCCTGGACTTATGGAGGGCATAGCAATCAGCCCCAGCATTTT
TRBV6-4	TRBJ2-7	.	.	CASSPYMEQYF	TGTGCCAGCAGTCCGTACATGGAGCAGTACTTC
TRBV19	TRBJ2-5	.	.	CASSIGLQETQYF	TGTGCCAGTAGTATAGGACTCCAAGAGACCCAGTACTTC
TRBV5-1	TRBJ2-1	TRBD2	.	CASSASGFSYNEQFF	TGCGCCAGCAGCGCTAGCGGGTTCTCCTACAATGAGCAGTTCTTC
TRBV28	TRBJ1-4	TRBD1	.	CASSSPGTASTNEKLFF	TGTGCCAGCAGTTCCCCCGGGACAGCTTCAACTAATGAAAAACTGTTTTTT
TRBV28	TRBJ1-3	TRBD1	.	CASSSQGGGNTIYF	TGTGCCAGCAGTTCCCAGGGGGGAGGAAACACCATATATTTT
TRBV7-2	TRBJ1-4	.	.	CASSPEGGEKLFF	TGTGCCAGCAGCCCAGAGGGCGGTGAAAAACTGTTTTTT
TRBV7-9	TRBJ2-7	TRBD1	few	CASSLGDRIYEQYF	TGTGCCAGCAGCTTAGGGGACAGGATCTACGAGCAGTACTTC
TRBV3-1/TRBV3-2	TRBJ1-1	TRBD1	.	CASRGGTGSPEAFF	TGTGCCAGCAGGGGGGGGACAGGTAGCCCTGAAGCTTTCTTT
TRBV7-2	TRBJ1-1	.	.	CASGARGTGRGTEAFF	TGTGCCAGCGGAGCAAGGGGGACGGGAAGGGGCACTGAAGCTTTCTTT
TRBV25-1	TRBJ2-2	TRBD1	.	CASSVGQEEAGELFF	TGTGCCAGCAGTGTTGGACAGGAGGAAGCCGGGGAGCTGTTTTTT
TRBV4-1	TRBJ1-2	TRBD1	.	CASSQEGTGGYGYGYTF	TGCGCCAGCAGCCAAGAAGGGACAGGGGGCTACGGCTATGGCTACACCTTC